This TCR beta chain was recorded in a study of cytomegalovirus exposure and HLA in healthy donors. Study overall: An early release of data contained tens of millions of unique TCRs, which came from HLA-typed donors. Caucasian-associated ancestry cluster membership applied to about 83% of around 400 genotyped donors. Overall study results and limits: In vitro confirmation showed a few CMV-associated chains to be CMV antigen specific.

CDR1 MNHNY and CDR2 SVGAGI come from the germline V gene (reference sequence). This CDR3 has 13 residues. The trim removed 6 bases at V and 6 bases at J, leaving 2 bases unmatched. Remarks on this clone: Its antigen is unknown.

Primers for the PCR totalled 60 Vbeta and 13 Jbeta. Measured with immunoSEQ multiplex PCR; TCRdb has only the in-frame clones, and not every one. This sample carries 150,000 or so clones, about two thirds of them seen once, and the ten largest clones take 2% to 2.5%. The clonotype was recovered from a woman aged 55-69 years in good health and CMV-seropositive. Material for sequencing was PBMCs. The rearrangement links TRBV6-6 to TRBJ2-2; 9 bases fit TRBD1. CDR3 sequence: CASRGQGPGELFF. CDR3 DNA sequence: TGTGCCAGCAGGGGACAGGGACCCGGGGAGCTGTTTTTT.